A single sample is the source of the 9 T cell receptor beta chains below, sequenced in a study of shared clonotypes between healthy human individuals. The assay was immunoSEQ multiplex PCR, and TCRdb's table has in-frame clones only and misses some. In the table there are approximately 2,000,000 clones, 80% to 95% of which are singletons. The source material was naive CD4+ T cells from PBMCs. Subset in this sample: CD45RA+ positively selected. The receptor source for this set is a man younger than 30 in good health. Some clones in this sample may be carry-over from other donors' samples.

The rearrangement uses TRBV28 and TRBJ2-5, with 11 bases identical to TRBD2. V trimming: 5 bases; J trimming: 3 bases; junction bases outside the gene matches: 5. CDR1 and CDR2 from the germline V gene are MDHEN and SYDVKM. The CDR3 is made up of 15 amino acids. The CDR3 bases are TGTGCCAGCAGTAGACAGGGACTAGCGGAAGAGACCCAGTACTTC. It translates to CASSRQGLAEETQYF.

The rearrangement links TRBV5-1 to TRBJ2-7; D ambiguous. Looked up from germline, CDR1 is SGHRS and CDR2 is YFSETQ. V was cut by 5 bases and J by 1 base, with 10 bases left in between. The CDR3 sequence is 13 residues long. The CDR3 bases are TGCGCCAGCAGGGAATACAGTTCCTACGAGCAGTACTTC. This gives the protein CASREYSSYEQYF.

This clone showed up just a few times. An end of the junction differs from the germline gene, which may be a read error. The chain uses TRBV7-9 and TRBJ1-2, with D possibly being TRBD1 (6 bases). The germline V gene encodes CDR1 SEHNR and CDR2 FQNEAQ (reference sequence). The CDR3 spans 9 residues. The CDR3, as DNA: TGTGCCAGCGGGGGGCTAAGCCTCTTC. Translating it yields CASGGLSLF.

This clone showed up just once. This sample also contains other DNA sequences that code for the same CDR3. This rearrangement joins TRBV5-1 to TRBJ2-5; TRBD2 matches at 9 bases. Losses at the gene ends were 4 bases for V and 1 base for J; bases not matched to a gene: 2. Germline V gene sequence: CDR1 SGHRS, CDR2 YFSETQ. The CDR3 contains 14 residues. The DNA of the CDR3 is TGCGCCAGCAGCCTAGCGGGACCCCAAGAGACCCAGTACTTC. Translated: CASSLAGPQETQYF.

The chain is built from TRBV9 and TRBJ2-2; 10 nucleotides line up with TRBD1. Germline assignment: CDR1 SGDLS and CDR2 YYNGEE. Trimming at V came to 0 bases and at J to 0 bases, leaving 5 bases not matched to a gene. CDR3 length: 18 amino acids. Here the CDR3 DNA reads TGTGCCAGCAGCGTAGGTGCAGGACAGGGGGCGAACACCGGGGAGCTGTTTTTT. This encodes CASSVGAGQGANTGELFF.

This clone was found a few times. This same CDR3 is encoded by further DNA sequences in the sample. This chain connects TRBV11-3 to TRBJ2-3, with D maybe TRBD1 (6 bases). The V gene lost 0 bases and the J gene lost 0 bases, with 7 bases spanning the gap. CDR1 and CDR2 (germline): SGHNT, YENEEA. The CDR3 totals 15 residues. CDR3 sequence: CASSLDGQSTDTQYF. The CDR3 DNA follows: TGTGCCAGCAGCTTAGACGGACAGAGCACAGATACGCAGTATTTT.

The V gene is TRBV15, the J gene TRBJ2-7; 7 bases are a match to TRBD2. Germline CDR1 and CDR2: LNHNV and YYDKDF (reference sequence). The CDR3 consists of 15 residues. V shed 0 bases, J shed 7 bases, and the junction held 9 bases outside the gene matches. The CDR3 DNA follows: TGTGCCACCAGCAGAGAGGTAGGCGGGAGTCGGGAGCAGTACTTC. Amino acids: CATSREVGGSREQYF.

V and J are TRBV18 and TRBJ1-5; TRBD1 is a possible D gene (6 bases). The CDR3 is made up of 15 amino acids. The V end was cut by 0 bases, the J end by 7 bases, with 13 bases between. Germline V gives CDR1 KGHSH, CDR2 LQKENI. The CDR3 reads CASSPPMGAGQPQHF. CDR3 DNA: TGTGCCAGCTCACCACCGATGGGGGCAGGACAGCCCCAGCATTTT.

The chain links TRBV5-1 to TRBJ1-1; D is possibly TRBD1 (5 bases). Germline values: CDR1 SGHRS, CDR2 YFSETQ. The CDR3 has 15 residues. With 0 bases removed from V and 4 bases from J, the gap between germline ends came to 13 bases. Here the CDR3 DNA reads TGCGCCAGCAGCTTGGGCGGGGGGTCCGGCACTGAAGCTTTCTTT. This gives the protein CASSLGGGSGTEAFF.